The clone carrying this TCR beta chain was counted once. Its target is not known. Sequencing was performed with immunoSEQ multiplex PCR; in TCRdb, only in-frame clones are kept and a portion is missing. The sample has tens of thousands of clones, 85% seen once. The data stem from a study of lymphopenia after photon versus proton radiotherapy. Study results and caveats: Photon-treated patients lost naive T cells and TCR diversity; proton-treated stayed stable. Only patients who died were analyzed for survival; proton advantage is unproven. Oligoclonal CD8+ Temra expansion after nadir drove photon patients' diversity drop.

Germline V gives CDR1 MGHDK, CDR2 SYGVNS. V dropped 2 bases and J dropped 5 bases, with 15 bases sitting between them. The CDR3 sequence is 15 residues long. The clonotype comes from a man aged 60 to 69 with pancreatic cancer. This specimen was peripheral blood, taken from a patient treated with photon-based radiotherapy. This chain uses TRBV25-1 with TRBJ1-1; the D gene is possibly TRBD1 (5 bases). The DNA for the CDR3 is TGTGCCAGCAGTGAACCCTCCCAGGGTGATACTGAAGCTTTCTTT. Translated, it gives CASSEPSQGDTEAFF.